This T cell receptor beta chain was recovered during a study of shared clonotypes between healthy human individuals. Germline V lookup: CDR1 SGHRS, CDR2 YFSETQ. This CDR3 is 16 amino acids long. Points on this clone: One junction end disagrees with the germline gene, perhaps due to a read error.

The data were produced by immunoSEQ multiplex PCR, yet TCRdb's version contains in-frame clones alone and is incomplete. The sample holds about 490,000 clones, 81% seen once. This TCR came from a woman in her forties in good health. Some clones in this sample may be carry-over from other donors' samples. Sequenced input: PBMCs. V and J are TRBV5-1 and TRBJ2-5; 7 bases line up with TRBD1. The CDR3 DNA follows: TGCACCAGCAGCTTGGGTGGACAGGCAGGCGCGGAGGCCCAGTACTTC. Its translation: CTSSLGGQAGAEAQYF.